This T cell receptor (beta chain) was obtained from a study of siplizumab effects on memory and regulatory T cells. With regard to this clone: The antigen is unknown.

The study assayed 100,000 or so TCR templates per sample. The method was immunoSEQ multiplex PCR; TCRdb's version includes in-frame clones alone and lacks a portion of them. The repertoire holds 90,000 to 130,000 clones, with roughly 92% as singletons. Study findings and constraints: The alloreactive clones that mapped to unstimulated subsets made up only a minor fraction.

The CDR3 runs to 16 residues. V lost 1 base, J lost 1 base, and 6 bases stayed unmatched. In germline, CDR1 is LGHNA, CDR2 YNFKEQ. This sequence joins TRBV4-2 and TRBJ1-2, with 7 bases that match TRBD1. Input material: CD4+ T cells sorted from blood. This clonotype was sampled from a human donor in good health. CDR3 in amino acids: CASSQVEGANNYGYTF. Written as DNA, the CDR3 is TGTGCCAGCAGCCAAGTCGAGGGGGCGAATAACTATGGCTACACCTTC.